These 18 T cell receptor beta chains were sequenced from one sample in a study of T cell clonality in common variable immunodeficiency. For these TCRs, the target antigens are not known. Study-wide results and caveats: Common variable immunodeficiency TCR beta sequences reportedly had fewer deletions and N-nucleotide insertions.

Repertoires were generated with immunoSEQ multiplex PCR, while TCRdb's copy carries only in-frame clones and drops some. The record shows around 40,000 clones for this sample, with no singletons present. Sequenced: peripheral blood mononuclear cells. The receptors derive from a human donor with common variable immunodeficiency.

In this sample, this clone turned up a few times. The CDR3 end lies 3 residues beyond the end of the read and is filled in from the germline J gene. The rearrangement uses TRBV18 and TRBJ1-5; 7 nucleotides agree with TRBD1. Germline V CDR1 and CDR2: KGHSH, LQKENI. The CDR3 runs to 15 residues. With 3 bases clipped from V and 3 bases from J, the junction kept 5 bases outside the gene matches. CDR3 sequence reads: CASSPGQDYNQPQHF. The DNA read from the CDR3 is TGTGCCAGCTCACCCGGACAGGACTACAATCAGCCC. Based on the CDR3 plus reference TRBV18 and TRBJ1-5, the full variable domain is NAGVMQNPRHLVRRRGQEARLRCSPMKGHSHVYWYRQLPEEGLKFMVYLQKENIIDESGMPKERFSAEFPKEGPSILRIQQVVRGDSAAYFCASSPGQDYNQPQHFGDGTRLSIL.

This clone was counted ten times or more. Read coverage stops 3 residues before the CDR3 terminus; the germline J gene supplies the remainder. The chain links TRBV20-1 to TRBJ2-1; D is possibly TRBD1 (6 bases). V lost 1 base and J 9 bases, leaving 16 bases between the germline ends. Germline loops: CDR1 DFQATT, CDR2 SNEGSKA (reference sequence). The CDR3 covers 14 residues. The CDR3 sequence: CSARAQQGMGEQFF. The CDR3 bases that were read are TGCAGTGCTAGAGCCCAACAGGGTATGGGTGAG.

This clone occurred many times. Partial CDR3 DNA: TGTGCCAGCAGCTTAGTGGGTAGGGCCGGGGAG. Its protein is CASSLVGRAGE. The whole CDR3 protein is CASSLVGRAGELFF. The rearrangement links TRBV7-2 to TRBJ2-2; unclear D gene. The read ends 3 residues before the CDR3 terminus; that terminus is restored from the germline J gene. The V and J ends lost 1 base and 6 bases respectively, with 9 bases between them. There are 14 residues in the CDR3. Germline values: CDR1 SGHTA, CDR2 FQGNSA.

This clone came up many times. The read halts 3 residues ahead of the CDR3 end, with the missing end drawn from the germline J gene. The chain joins TRBV2 to TRBJ1-5; D not certain. Germline V gene lookup returns CDR1 SNHLY and CDR2 FYNNEI. V was trimmed by 7 bases and J by 2 bases, leaving 15 bases between them. The CDR3 covers 15 residues. The sequenced part of the CDR3 DNA is TGTGCCAGCACCTTTTACAGCGGCGGCAATCAGCCC. Translated: CASTFYSGGNQP. The CDR3 as a whole reads CASTFYSGGNQPQHF.

To note about this clone: The read finishes 3 residues shy of the CDR3 end, and the germline J gene is used to complete it. This chain links TRBV2 with TRBJ2-2, with 8 bases fitting TRBD2. V shed 6 bases and J 5 bases; nucleotides not matched to a gene: 5. The germline gives CDR1 SNHLY, CDR2 FYNNEI. CDR3 size: 14 residues. The CDR3 protein is CASSLGGGTGELFF. The covered CDR3 bases are TGTGCCAGCAGCCTCGGGGGGGGGACCGGGGAG.

Many counts were recorded for this clone. The read falls 3 residues short of the CDR3 end, and the missing part is taken from the germline J gene. This chain uses TRBV14 with TRBJ2-7; D unresolved. The germline V gene encodes CDR1 SGHDN and CDR2 FVKESK. Trimming cost V 0 bases and J 2 bases, with 14 bases left between them. The CDR3 spans 16 residues. The CDR3 reads CASSQDEVLPPYEQYF. Incomplete CDR3 DNA: TGTGCCAGCAGCCAAGATGAGGTGCTTCCCCCCTACGAG.

The table lists this clone with many counts. The read stops 3 residues short of the end of the CDR3; the missing end is completed from the germline J gene. The gene calls are TRBV2 and TRBJ2-7; weak D call: TRBD2 (6 bases). Trimming pared 8 bases from V and 0 bases from J, leaving 11 bases between. The CDR3 is 13 amino acids. From germline, CDR1 is SNHLY and CDR2 FYNNEI. The CDR3 loop is CASGGGLSYEQYF. CDR3 bases read: TGTGCCAGCGGTGGAGGGCTCTCCTACGAG. The full variable domain, with the rest looked up from reference TRBV2 and TRBJ2-7, is EPEVTQTPSHQVTQMGQEVILRCVPISNHLYFYWYRQILGQKVEFLVSFYNNEISEKSEIFDDQFSVERPDGSNFTLKIRSTKLEDSAMYFCASGGGLSYEQYFGPGTRLTVT.

This clone was counted at least ten times. The read ends 3 residues early relative to the CDR3; the germline J gene fills the gap. This chain uses TRBV19 with TRBJ2-7; TRBD2 matches at 14 bases. The CDR3 is 14 residues long. Trimming cost V 5 bases and J 5 bases; bases outside gene matches: 2. Germline V gene data show CDR1 as LNHDA and CDR2 as SQIVND (reference sequence). The CDR3 protein is CASSPGLAGDEQYF. CDR3 DNA, as far as it was read: TGTGCCAGTAGTCCGGGACTAGCGGGAGACGAG.

Only a few counts were recorded for this clone. The read is 3 residues too short to cover the CDR3 end, so that end is filled in from the germline J gene. The V and J genes are TRBV5-1 and TRBJ1-4; TRBD1 agrees at 9 bases. Germline CDR1 and CDR2: SGHRS and YFSETQ. The CDR3 spans 17 residues. J lost 4 bases, V lost 1 base, and 8 bases had no gene match. This chain's CDR3 is CASSLTGTGSGNEKLFF. The sequenced part of the CDR3 DNA is TGCGCCAGCAGCTTGACTGGGACAGGGTCCGGTAATGAAAAA.

A few counts support this clone. The read ends 3 residues shy of where the CDR3 ends; the end is completed using the germline J gene. The chain couples TRBV7-9 to TRBJ2-7; no clear D gene. This CDR3 spans 12 amino acids. Germline V gene lookup returns CDR1 SEHNR and CDR2 FQNEAQ (reference sequence). Trimming stripped 6 bases from V and 0 bases from J, with 6 bases between. CDR3 loop: CASSRVSYEQYF. Incomplete CDR3 DNA: TGTGCCAGCAGTCGGGTCTCCTACGAG.

A few counts support this clone. CDR3 DNA, as far as it was read: TGTGCCAGCAGGGAACCGGGACAGGGTTCCGGGGAG. Protein sequence: CASREPGQGSGE. The complete CDR3 sequence is CASREPGQGSGELFF. This chain links TRBV6-1 with TRBJ2-2; 9 nucleotides line up with TRBD1. The read stops 3 residues short of the end of the CDR3; the missing end is completed from the germline J gene. CDR1 is MNHNS and CDR2 is SASEGT in the germline V gene. V lost 6 bases to trimming and J lost 6 bases; unmatched junction nucleotides: 8. The CDR3 is 15 amino acids.

This clone occurred a few times. Read coverage stops 3 residues before the CDR3 terminus; the germline J gene supplies the remainder. The chain joins TRBV19 to TRBJ2-2; 8 positions agree with TRBD1. In germline, CDR1 is LNHDA, CDR2 SQIVND (reference sequence). The CDR3 runs 14 residues. The V and J ends lost 5 bases and 6 bases, in that order; junction bases with no gene match: 5. CDR3 protein: CASSLIQGAGELFF. Partial CDR3 DNA: TGTGCCAGTAGTTTAATACAGGGGGCCGGGGAG.

Worth noting for this clone: The observed sequence ends 3 residues before the CDR3 terminus, with the missing tail filled in from the germline J gene. The chain uses TRBV20-1 and TRBJ2-7, with TRBD2 identical over 10 bases. Germline CDR1 DFQATT, CDR2 SNEGSKA (reference sequence). The V and J ends lost 5 bases and 0 bases, in that order; junction bases with no gene match: 10. The CDR3 spans 16 residues. CDR3 in amino acids: CSAHRLAGINSYEQYF. CDR3 DNA (partial): TGCAGTGCTCACAGACTAGCGGGCATTAACTCCTACGAG.

This clone was recorded many times. The read stops 3 residues short of the end of the CDR3; the missing end is completed from the germline J gene. V gene TRBV5-1 combines with J gene TRBJ2-7; 7 nucleotides align to TRBD1. CDR3 length: 13 amino acids. Germline CDR1 and CDR2: SGHRS and YFSETQ. Germline trimming cut 4 bases from V and 2 bases from J; bases unmatched to any gene: 3. CDR3 DNA, as far as it was read: TGCGCCAGCAGCGGGGGACAGACCTACGAG. Protein product: CASSGGQTYE. The whole CDR3 sequence is CASSGGQTYEQYF.

This clone has at least ten counts. The read stops 3 residues short of the end of the CDR3; the missing end is completed from the germline J gene. V usage is TRBV29-1 and J usage is TRBJ2-2; 7 bases map to TRBD1. The CDR3 is 14 amino acids. V lost 6 bases and J lost 5; bases outside the gene matches: 9. The germline V gene has CDR1 SQVTM and CDR2 ANQGSEA. The CDR3 spells CSVAGTAYTGELFF. The part of the CDR3 DNA that was read is TGCAGCGTAGCCGGGACAGCTTATACCGGGGAG.

This clone was counted only a few times. Coverage ceases 3 residues before the CDR3 finishes, and the germline J gene fills in the end. V and J are TRBV19 and TRBJ2-3; TRBD2 matches at 12 bases. The CDR3 is made up of 17 amino acids. Germline V CDR1 and CDR2: LNHDA, SQIVND (reference sequence). V was pared by 5 bases and J by 1 base, with 7 bases of the junction left unmatched. CDR3 in amino acids: CASSGLAGGAGTDTQYF. The DNA read from the CDR3 is TGTGCCAGTAGTGGTCTAGCGGGGGGGGCTGGCACAGATACG.

This clone was detected many times. The read stops 3 residues short of the end of the CDR3; the missing end is completed from the germline J gene. V gene TRBV7-9 combines with J gene TRBJ2-5; no clear D gene. This CDR3 region has 14 residues. V was clipped by 3 bases and J by 1 base, with 9 bases between them. Looked up from germline, CDR1 is SEHNR and CDR2 is FQNEAQ (reference sequence). The CDR3: CASSFGGPQETQYF. Partial CDR3 DNA: TGTGCCAGCAGCTTCGGTGGGCCCCAAGAGACC.

This clone has a count of ten or more. Read data end 3 residues before the CDR3 end; the end is taken from the germline J gene. This rearrangement joins TRBV7-9 to TRBJ1-1; maybe TRBD1 (6 bases). The CDR3 totals 13 residues. The V and J ends lost 4 bases and 4 bases respectively, with 10 bases between them. Germline CDR1 is SEHNR and CDR2 is FQNEAQ (reference sequence). The CDR3 DNA, read in part, is TGTGCCAGCAGCTGGGGAGGGGGCACTGAA. Its translation is CASSWGGGTE. The CDR3 in its entirety is CASSWGGGTEAFF.